The TCR beta chain described here comes from a study of Graves' ophthalmopathy and Graves' hyperthyroidism. For the study at large: Peripheral blood sampling preceded any treatment and occurred at initial diagnosis. General study results and limits: Predictions made by the model for ophthalmopathy progression reached 55% to 71% sensitivity and roughly 75% specificity. Blood shared most expanded thyroid clonotypes above 0.001 frequency.

This clonotype showed up many times. What it binds is not known. TCR beta CDR3 amplification used RNA transcripts. The authors performed first-round RT-PCR with HTBI primers and then a second-round multiplex PCR. In TCRdb, the multiplex PCR reads were re-called with MiXCR into one record per CDR3 protein. The sample consists of roughly 420,000 distinct CDR3 sequences, 20% to 25% of them appearing once. From germline, CDR1 is LNHDA and CDR2 SQIVND (reference sequence). The CDR3 consists of 12 residues. Trimming shortened V by 4 bases and J by 7 bases, and 10 bases separated the two germline ends. The material sequenced was peripheral blood. The origin of this receptor is a woman aged 18-29 years with stable Graves' hyperthyroidism. The chain uses TRBV19 and TRBJ1-1; the D gene is possibly TRBD1 (6 bases). CDR3: CASSTYRDEAFF. CDR3 nucleotide sequence: TGTGCCAGTAGTACATACAGGGATGAAGCTTTCTTT.